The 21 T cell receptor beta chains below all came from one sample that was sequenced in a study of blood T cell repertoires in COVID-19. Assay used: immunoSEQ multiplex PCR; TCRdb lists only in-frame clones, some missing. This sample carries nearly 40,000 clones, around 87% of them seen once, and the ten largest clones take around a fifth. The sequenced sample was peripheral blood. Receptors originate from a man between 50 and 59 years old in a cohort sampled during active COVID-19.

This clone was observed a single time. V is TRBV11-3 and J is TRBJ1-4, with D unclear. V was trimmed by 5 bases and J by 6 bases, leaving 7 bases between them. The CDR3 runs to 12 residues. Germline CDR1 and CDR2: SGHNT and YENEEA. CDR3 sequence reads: CASSRQDEKLFF. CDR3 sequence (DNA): TGTGCCAGCAGCAGACAAGATGAAAAACTGTTTTTT.

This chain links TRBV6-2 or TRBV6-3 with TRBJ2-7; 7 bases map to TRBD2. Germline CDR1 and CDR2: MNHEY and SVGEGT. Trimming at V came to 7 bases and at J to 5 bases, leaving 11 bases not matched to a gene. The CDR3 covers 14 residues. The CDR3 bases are TGTGCCAGCAACCCCGGACTAGATTCAAACGAGCAGTACGTC. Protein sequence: CASNPGLDSNEQYV.

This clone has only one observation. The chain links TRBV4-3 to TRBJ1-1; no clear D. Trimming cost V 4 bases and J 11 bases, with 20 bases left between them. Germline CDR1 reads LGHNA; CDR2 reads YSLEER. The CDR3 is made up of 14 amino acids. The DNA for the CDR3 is TGCGCCAGCAGCCCATCACTCTTCCAGGCGGGCGCTTTCTTT. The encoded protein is CASSPSLFQAGAFF.

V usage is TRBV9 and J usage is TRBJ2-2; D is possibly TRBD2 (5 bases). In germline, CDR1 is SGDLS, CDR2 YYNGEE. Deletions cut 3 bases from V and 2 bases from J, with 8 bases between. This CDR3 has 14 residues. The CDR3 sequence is CASSATRNTGELFF. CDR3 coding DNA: TGTGCCAGCAGCGCCACTAGAAACACCGGGGAGCTGTTTTTT. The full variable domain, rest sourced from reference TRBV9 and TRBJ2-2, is DSGVTQTPKHLITATGQRVTLRCSPRSGDLSVYWYQQSLDQGLQFLIQYYNGEERAKGNILERFSAQQFPDLHSELNLSSLELGDSALYFCASSATRNTGELFFGEGSRLTVL.

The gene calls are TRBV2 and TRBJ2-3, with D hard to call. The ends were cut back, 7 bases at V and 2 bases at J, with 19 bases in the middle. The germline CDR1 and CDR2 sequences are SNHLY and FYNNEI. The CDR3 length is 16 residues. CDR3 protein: CASNLAGVRPTDTQYF. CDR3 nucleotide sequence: TGTGCCAGCAATCTGGCTGGAGTTCGCCCCACAGATACGCAGTATTTT. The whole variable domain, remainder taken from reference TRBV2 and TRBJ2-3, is EPEVTQTPSHQVTQMGQEVILRCVPISNHLYFYWYRQILGQKVEFLVSFYNNEISEKSEIFDDQFSVERPDGSNFTLKIRSTKLEDSAMYFCASNLAGVRPTDTQYFGPGTRLTVL.

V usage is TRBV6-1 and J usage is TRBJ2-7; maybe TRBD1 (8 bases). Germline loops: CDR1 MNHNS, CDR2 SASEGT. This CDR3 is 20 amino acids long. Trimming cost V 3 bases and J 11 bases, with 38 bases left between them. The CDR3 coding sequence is TGTGCCAGCAGTGAGGCGGGGGAACTACAGGGGGACGTTATAAGGATATTCAAGTACGTC. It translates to CASSEAGELQGDVIRIFKYV.

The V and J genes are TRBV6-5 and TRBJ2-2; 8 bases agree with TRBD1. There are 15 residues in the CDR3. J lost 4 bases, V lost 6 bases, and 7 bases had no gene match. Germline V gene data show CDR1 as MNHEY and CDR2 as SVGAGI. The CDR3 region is CASRPQGARTGELFF. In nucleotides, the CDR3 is TGTGCCAGCAGACCTCAGGGGGCGCGCACCGGGGAGCTGTTTTTT.

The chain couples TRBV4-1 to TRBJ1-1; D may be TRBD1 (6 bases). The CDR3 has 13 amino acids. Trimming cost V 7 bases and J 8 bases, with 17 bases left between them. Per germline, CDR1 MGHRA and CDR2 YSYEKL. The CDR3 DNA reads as TGCGCCAGCAACCCTATCGGGGGGGCGGAAGCTTTCTTT. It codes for CASNPIGGAEAFF.

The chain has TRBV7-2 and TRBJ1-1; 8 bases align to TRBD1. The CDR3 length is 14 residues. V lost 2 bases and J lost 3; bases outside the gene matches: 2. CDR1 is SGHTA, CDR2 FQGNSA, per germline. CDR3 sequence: CASSLLDRDTEAFF. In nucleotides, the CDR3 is TGTGCCAGCAGCTTATTGGACAGGGACACTGAAGCTTTCTTT.

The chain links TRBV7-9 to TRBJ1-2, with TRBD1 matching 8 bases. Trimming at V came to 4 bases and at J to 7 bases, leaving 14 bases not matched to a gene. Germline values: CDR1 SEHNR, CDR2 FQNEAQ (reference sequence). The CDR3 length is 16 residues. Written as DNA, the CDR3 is TGTGCCAGCAGCTCCCTCGGACAGGGAAGTTTCCGTGGCTACACCTTC. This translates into CASSSLGQGSFRGYTF.

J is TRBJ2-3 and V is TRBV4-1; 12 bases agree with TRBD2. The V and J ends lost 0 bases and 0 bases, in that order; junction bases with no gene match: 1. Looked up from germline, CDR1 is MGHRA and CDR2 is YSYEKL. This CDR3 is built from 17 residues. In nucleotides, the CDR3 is TGCGCCAGCAGCCAAGAGACTAGCGGGGGCAGCACAGATACGCAGTATTTT. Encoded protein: CASSQETSGGSTDTQYF.

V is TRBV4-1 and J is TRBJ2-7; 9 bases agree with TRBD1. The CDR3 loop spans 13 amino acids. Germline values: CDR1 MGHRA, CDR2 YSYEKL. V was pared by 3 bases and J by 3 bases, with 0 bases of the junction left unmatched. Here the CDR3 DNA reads TGCGCCAGCAGCCAGGACAGGGGCTACGAGCAGTACGTC. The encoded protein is CASSQDRGYEQYV.

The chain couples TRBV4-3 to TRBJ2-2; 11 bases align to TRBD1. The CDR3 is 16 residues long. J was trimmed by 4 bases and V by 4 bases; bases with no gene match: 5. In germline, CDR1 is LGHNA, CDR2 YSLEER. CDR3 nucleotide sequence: TGCGCCAGCAGCCGCGCAGGACAGGGGGCCACCGGGGAGCTGTTTTTT. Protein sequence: CASSRAGQGATGELFF.

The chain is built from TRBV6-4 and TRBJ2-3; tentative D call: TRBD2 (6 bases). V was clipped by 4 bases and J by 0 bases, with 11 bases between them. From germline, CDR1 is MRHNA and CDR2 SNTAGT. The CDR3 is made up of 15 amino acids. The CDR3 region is CASSAEGYSTDTQYF. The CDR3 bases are TGTGCCAGCAGTGCGGAGGGTTATAGCACAGATACGCAGTATTTT.

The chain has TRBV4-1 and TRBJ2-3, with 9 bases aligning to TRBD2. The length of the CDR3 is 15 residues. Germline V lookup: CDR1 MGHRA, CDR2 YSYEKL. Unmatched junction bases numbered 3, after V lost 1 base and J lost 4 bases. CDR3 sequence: CASSQVGLASDTQYF. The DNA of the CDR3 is TGCGCCAGCAGCCAAGTGGGACTAGCTTCAGATACGCAGTATTTT.

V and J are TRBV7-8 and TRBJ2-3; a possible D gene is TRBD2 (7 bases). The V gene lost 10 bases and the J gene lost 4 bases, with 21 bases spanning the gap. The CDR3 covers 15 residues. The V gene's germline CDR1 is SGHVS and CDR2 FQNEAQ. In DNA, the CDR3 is TGTGCCACCTCCAACAGGGCAGGGAGGGCAGATACGCAGTATTTT. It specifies CATSNRAGRADTQYF.

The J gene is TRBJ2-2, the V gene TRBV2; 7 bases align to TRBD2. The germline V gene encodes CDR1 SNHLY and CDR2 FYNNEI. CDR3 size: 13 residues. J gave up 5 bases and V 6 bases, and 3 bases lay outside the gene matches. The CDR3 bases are TGTGCCAGCAGGGGGGGGAGGACCGGGGAGCTGTTTTTT. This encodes CASRGGRTGELFF.

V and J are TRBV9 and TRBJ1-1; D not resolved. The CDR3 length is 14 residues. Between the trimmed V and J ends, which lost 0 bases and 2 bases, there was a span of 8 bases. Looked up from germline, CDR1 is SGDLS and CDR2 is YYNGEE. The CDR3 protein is CASSVGGRNTEAFF. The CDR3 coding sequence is TGTGCCAGCAGCGTAGGAGGCAGAAACACTGAAGCTTTCTTT.

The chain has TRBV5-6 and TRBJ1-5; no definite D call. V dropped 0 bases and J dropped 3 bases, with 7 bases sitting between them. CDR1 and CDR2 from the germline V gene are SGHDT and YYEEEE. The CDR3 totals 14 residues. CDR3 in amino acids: CASSLAPNNQPQHF. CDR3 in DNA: TGTGCCAGCAGCTTGGCCCCTAACAATCAGCCCCAGCATTTT.

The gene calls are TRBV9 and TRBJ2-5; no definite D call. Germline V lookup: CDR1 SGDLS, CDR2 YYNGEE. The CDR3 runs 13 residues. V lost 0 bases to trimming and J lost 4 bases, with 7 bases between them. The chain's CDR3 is CASSVAGTETQYF. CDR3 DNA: TGTGCCAGCAGCGTAGCTGGCACAGAGACCCAGTACTTC.

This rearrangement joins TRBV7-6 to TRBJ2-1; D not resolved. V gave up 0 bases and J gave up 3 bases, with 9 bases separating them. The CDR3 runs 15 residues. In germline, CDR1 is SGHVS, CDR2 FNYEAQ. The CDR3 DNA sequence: TGTGCCAGCAGCTTAGCAGGCCTAGACTACAATGAGCAGTTCTTC. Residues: CASSLAGLDYNEQFF.